The 9 T cell receptor beta chains below all came from one sample that was sequenced in a study of T cells in localized non-small cell lung cancer (TCRdb year 2020). Library method: the immunoSEQ multiplex PCR assay. TCRdb re-hosts the immuneACCESS table, in-frame sequences only. Its copies lack some clones; in the studies checked, an unresolved V gene accounts for under half of them, and the cause for the rest is not known. Within this sample are fewer than 90,000 clones, with 80% of them counted one time only. The ten largest make up roughly 19% of the sample. This sample comprised PBMCs, obtained before any cancer treatment. These receptors came from a man aged 40 to 70 with stage II squamous cell lung carcinoma.

This clone was seen a handful of times. V usage is TRBV5-1 and J usage is TRBJ2-1; the match to TRBD2 covers 8 bases. V was clipped by 0 bases and J by 5 bases; unmatched bases: 7. The germline V gene encodes CDR1 SGHRS and CDR2 YFSETQ. This CDR3 comprises 16 residues. CDR3 DNA sequence: TGCGCCAGCAGCTTGGCGGGACTAGTAGGTAACAATGAGCAGTTCTTC. Translating it yields CASSLAGLVGNNEQFF. The full variable domain, rest sourced from reference TRBV5-1 and TRBJ2-1, is KAGVTQTPRYLIKTRGQQVTLSCSPISGHRSVSWYQQTPGQGLQFLFEYFSETQRNKGNFPGRFSGRQFSNSRSEMNVSTLELGDSALYLCASSLAGLVGNNEQFFGPGTRLTVL.

The gene calls are TRBV7-6 and TRBJ2-6, with D perhaps assigned TRBD1 or TRBD2 (5 bases each). There are 16 residues in the CDR3. CDR1 SGHVS and CDR2 FNYEAQ come from the germline V gene. V was pared by 0 bases and J by 1 base, with 7 bases between. The CDR3 region has the DNA TGTGCCAGCAGCTTAGCCGGGGCATCTGGGGCCAACGTCCTGACTTTC. This sequence encodes CASSLAGASGANVLTF. Filled out from reference TRBV7-6 and TRBJ2-6, the complete variable domain reads GAGVSQSPRYKVTKRGQDVALRCDPISGHVSLYWYRQALGQGPEFLTYFNYEAQQDKSGLPNDRFSAERPEGSISTLTIQRTEQRDSAMYRCASSLAGASGANVLTFGAGSRLTVL.

This chain links TRBV7-9 with TRBJ2-7; 10 bases match TRBD1. V gave up 5 bases and J gave up 3 bases; unmatched junction bases: 10. The germline gives CDR1 SEHNR, CDR2 FQNEAQ (reference sequence). There are 16 residues in the CDR3. The CDR3 spells CASSRSGTGVIYEQYF. CDR3 nucleotides: TGTGCCAGCAGCCGTTCCGGGACAGGGGTTATCTACGAGCAGTACTTC.

The table lists this clone with a count of one. V gene TRBV15 combines with J gene TRBJ2-7, with 7 bases identical to TRBD1. Per germline, CDR1 LNHNV and CDR2 YYDKDF (reference sequence). This CDR3 has 14 amino acids. After removal of 7 bases from V and 5 bases from J, the junction contained 11 bases not matched to a gene. The CDR3 DNA is TGTGCCACCAAACCGGACAGGTTGGGCGACGAGCAGTACTTC. Translated, it gives CATKPDRLGDEQYF.

J is TRBJ2-7 and V is TRBV27; D is perhaps TRBD2 (6 bases). The CDR3 consists of 13 residues. V lost 5 bases and J lost 3, with 11 bases in between. Germline-derived CDR1 and CDR2 are MNHEY and SMNVEV (reference sequence). CDR3 sequence reads: CASSRGFGYEQYF. The CDR3 DNA is TGTGCCAGCAGTCGGGGGTTCGGCTACGAGCAGTACTTC.

The rearrangement links TRBV6-1 to TRBJ1-5; D is uncertain. The J call is doubtful: the DNA matches TRBJ2-3 better. The CDR3 extends over 15 amino acids. Per the germline V gene, CDR1 is MNHNS and CDR2 is SASEGT. Written as DNA, the CDR3 is TGTGCCAGCACACCCCTCGGGTATAGCAATCAGCCCCAGTATTTT. Its protein product is CASTPLGYSNQPQYF.

DNA for the CDR3: TGCGCCAGCAGGGTAGCGGGACCCCGCAATGAGCAGTTCTTC. Amino acid sequence: CASRVAGPRNEQFF. This chain connects TRBV5-1 to TRBJ2-1, with TRBD2 matching 8 bases. This CDR3 contains 14 residues. Trimming removed 5 bases from V and 6 bases from J; junction bases left unmatched: 7. CDR1 SGHRS and CDR2 YFSETQ come from the germline V gene. Full variable domain (outside the CDR3, taken from reference TRBV5-1 and TRBJ2-1): KAGVTQTPRYLIKTRGQQVTLSCSPISGHRSVSWYQQTPGQGLQFLFEYFSETQRNKGNFPGRFSGRQFSNSRSEMNVSTLELGDSALYLCASRVAGPRNEQFFGPGTRLTVL.

V usage is TRBV6-5 and J usage is TRBJ2-7; 10 bases are a match to TRBD2. The ends lost 4 bases at V and 0 bases at J; junction bases unmatched: 0. CDR1 MNHEY and CDR2 SVGAGI come from the germline V gene. This CDR3 region has 14 residues. Written as DNA, the CDR3 is TGTGCCAGCAGTTCTAGCGGGGGCTCCTACGAGCAGTACTTC. This encodes CASSSSGGSYEQYF.

This clone showed up just once. This chain links TRBV28 with TRBJ1-2; D gene unclear. Per germline, CDR1 MDHEN and CDR2 SYDVKM. The CDR3 totals 17 residues. Trimming stripped 3 bases from V and 3 bases from J, with 20 bases between. CDR3 in amino acids: CASSFSPKYPEDYGYTF. The CDR3 bases are TGTGCCAGCAGTTTTTCCCCCAAATACCCGGAGGACTATGGCTACACCTTC.